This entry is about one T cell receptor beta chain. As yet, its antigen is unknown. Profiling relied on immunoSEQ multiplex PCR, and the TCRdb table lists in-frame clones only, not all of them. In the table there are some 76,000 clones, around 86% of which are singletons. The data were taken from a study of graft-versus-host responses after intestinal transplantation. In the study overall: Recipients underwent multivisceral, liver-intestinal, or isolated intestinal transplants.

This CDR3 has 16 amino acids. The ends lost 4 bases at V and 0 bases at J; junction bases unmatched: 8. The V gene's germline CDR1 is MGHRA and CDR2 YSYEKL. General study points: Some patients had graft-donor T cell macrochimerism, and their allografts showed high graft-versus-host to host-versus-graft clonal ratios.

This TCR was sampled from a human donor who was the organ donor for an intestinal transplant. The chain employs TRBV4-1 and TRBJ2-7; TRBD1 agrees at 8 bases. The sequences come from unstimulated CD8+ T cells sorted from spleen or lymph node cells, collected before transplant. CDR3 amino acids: CASSLSPGGLSYEQYF. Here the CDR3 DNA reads TGCGCCAGCAGCCTTTCGCCAGGGGGCCTCTCCTACGAGCAGTACTTC.